This T cell receptor (beta chain) was obtained from a study of shared clonotypes between healthy human individuals. The CDR3 is 15 residues long. Looked up from germline, CDR1 is MGHRA and CDR2 is YSYEKL. Clones were read by immunoSEQ multiplex PCR, and TCRdb kept only the in-frame ones, dropping some. This table holds some 1 million clones, 60% to 80% found once. With regard to this clone: The junction shows a germline mismatch at one end, possibly a read error.

Sequencing was performed on memory CD4+ T cells sorted from blood. Subset in this sample: CD45RA-negative fraction. The sequence came from a man between 18 and 29 years old in good health. The chain has TRBV4-1 and TRBJ1-3; D not certain. CDR3 nucleotide sequence: TGCGCCAGCAGCCAAGACCCCGGCCATGGAAACACCATACATTTT. This translates into CASSQDPGHGNTIHF.